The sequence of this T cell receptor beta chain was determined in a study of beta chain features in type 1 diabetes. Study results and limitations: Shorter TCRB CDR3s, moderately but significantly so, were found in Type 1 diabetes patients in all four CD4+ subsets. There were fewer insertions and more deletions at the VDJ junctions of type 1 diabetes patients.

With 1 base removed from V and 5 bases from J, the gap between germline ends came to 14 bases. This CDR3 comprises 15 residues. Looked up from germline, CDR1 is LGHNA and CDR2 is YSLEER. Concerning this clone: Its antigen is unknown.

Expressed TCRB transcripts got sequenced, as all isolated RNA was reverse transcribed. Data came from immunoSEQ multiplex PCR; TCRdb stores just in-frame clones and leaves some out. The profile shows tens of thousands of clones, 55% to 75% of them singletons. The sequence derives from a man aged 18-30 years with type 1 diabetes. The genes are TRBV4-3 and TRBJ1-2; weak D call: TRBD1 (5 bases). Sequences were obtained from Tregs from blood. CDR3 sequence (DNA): TGCGCCAGCAGCCAAGGAACATCTCAGGGATATGGCTACACCTTC. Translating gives CASSQGTSQGYGYTF.